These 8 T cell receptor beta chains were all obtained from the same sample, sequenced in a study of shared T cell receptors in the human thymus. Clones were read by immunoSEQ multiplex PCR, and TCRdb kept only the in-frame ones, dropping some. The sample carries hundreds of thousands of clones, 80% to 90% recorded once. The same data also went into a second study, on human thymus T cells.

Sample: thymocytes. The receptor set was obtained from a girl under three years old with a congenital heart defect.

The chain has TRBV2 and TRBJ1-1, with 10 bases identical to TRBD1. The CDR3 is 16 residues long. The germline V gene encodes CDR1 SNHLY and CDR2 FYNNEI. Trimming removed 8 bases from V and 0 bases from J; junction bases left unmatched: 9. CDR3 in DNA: TGTGCCAGCTTAGAACCGGACAGGGGGGTGAACACTGAAGCTTTCTTT. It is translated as CASLEPDRGVNTEAFF.

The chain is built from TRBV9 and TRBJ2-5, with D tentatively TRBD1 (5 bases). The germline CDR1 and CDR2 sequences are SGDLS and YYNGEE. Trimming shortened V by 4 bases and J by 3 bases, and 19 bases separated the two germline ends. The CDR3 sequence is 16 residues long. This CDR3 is CASSRRTPRGKETQYF. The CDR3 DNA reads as TGTGCCAGCAGCAGGCGGACACCAAGGGGTAAAGAGACCCAGTACTTC.

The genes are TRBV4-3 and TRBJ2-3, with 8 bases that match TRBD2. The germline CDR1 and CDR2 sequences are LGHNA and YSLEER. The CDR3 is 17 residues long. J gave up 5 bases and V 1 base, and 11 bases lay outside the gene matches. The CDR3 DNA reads TGCGCCAGCAGCCAAGCGAGGTCAGCGGGGGCGTTAGATACGCAGTATTTT. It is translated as CASSQARSAGALDTQYF.

The CDR3, as DNA: TGTGCCAGCAGGCCCCCGGGACACAATAACAATGAGCAGTTCTTC. Protein sequence: CASRPPGHNNNEQFF. The chain is built from TRBV6-6 and TRBJ2-1; D may be TRBD1 (6 bases). CDR3 length equals 15 residues. The germline gives CDR1 MNHNY, CDR2 SVGAGI (reference sequence). Trimming stripped 6 bases from V and 5 bases from J, with 17 bases between.

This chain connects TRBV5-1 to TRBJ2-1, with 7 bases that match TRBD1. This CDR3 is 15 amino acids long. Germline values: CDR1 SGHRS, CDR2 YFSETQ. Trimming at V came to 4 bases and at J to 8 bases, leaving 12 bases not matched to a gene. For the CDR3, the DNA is TGCGCCAGCAGCCAGAAATTAGGGGGCTGTGATGAGCAGTTCTTC. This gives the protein CASSQKLGGCDEQFF.

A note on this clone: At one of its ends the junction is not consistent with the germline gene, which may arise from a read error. Here the CDR3 DNA reads TGTGCCAGCAGTTTATGCAAAAGGGGCCCTAAATATGGCTACACCTTC. Its protein product is CASSLCKRGPKYGYTF. The V gene is TRBV28, the J gene TRBJ1-2; D is perhaps TRBD1 (5 bases). The CDR3 runs 16 residues. Germline V gene data show CDR1 as MDHEN and CDR2 as SYDVKM.

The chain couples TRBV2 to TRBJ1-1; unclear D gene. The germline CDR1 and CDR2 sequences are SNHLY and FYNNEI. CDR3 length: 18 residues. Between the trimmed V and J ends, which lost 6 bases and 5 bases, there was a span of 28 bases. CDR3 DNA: TGTGCCAGCAGATTACTAGACCTCGGCGCCGGGATACCGACTGAAGCTTTCTTT. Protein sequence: CASRLLDLGAGIPTEAFF. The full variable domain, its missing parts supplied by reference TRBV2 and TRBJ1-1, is EPEVTQTPSHQVTQMGQEVILRCVPISNHLYFYWYRQILGQKVEFLVSFYNNEISEKSEIFDDQFSVERPDGSNFTLKIRSTKLEDSAMYFCASRLLDLGAGIPTEAFFGQGTRLTVV.

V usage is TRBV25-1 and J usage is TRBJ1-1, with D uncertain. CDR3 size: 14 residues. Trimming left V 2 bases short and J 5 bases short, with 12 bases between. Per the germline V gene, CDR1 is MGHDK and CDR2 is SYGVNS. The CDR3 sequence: CASSERGRGTEAFF. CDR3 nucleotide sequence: TGTGCCAGCAGTGAACGCGGTCGGGGTACTGAAGCTTTCTTT.